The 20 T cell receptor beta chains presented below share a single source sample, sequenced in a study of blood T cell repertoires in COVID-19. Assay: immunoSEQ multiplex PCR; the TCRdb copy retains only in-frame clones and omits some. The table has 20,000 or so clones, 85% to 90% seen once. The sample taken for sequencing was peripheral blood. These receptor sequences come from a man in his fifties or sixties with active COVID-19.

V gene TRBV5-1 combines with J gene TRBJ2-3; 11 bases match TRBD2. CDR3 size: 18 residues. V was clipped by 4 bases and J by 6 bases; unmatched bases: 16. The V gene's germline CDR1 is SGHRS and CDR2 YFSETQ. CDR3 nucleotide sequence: TGCGCCAGCAGCCCAACTAGCGGGGGCTTCAATAGGGGGGATACGCAGTATTTT. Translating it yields CASSPTSGGFNRGDTQYF. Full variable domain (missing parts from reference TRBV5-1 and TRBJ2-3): KAGVTQTPRYLIKTRGQQVTLSCSPISGHRSVSWYQQTPGQGLQFLFEYFSETQRNKGNFPGRFSGRQFSNSRSEMNVSTLELGDSALYLCASSPTSGGFNRGDTQYFGPGTRLTVL.

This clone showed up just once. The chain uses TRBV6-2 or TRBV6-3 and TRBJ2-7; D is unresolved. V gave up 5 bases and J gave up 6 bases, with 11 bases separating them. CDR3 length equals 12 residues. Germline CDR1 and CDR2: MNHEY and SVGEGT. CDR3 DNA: TGTGCCAGCAGTAACCAACCCGGCGAGCAGTACTTC. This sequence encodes CASSNQPGEQYF.

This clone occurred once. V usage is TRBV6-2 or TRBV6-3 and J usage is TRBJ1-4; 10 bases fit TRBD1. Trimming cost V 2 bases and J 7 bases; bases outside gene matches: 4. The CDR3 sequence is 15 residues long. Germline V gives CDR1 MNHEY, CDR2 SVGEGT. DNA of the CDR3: TGTGCCAGCAGTTACCCGGGACAGGGGTTTGAAAAACTGTTTTTT. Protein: CASSYPGQGFEKLFF.

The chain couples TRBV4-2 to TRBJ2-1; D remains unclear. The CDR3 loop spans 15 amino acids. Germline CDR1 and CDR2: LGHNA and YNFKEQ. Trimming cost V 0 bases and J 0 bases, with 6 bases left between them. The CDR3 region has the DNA TGTGCCAGCAGCCAAGAGGAGAGCTCCTACAATGAGCAGTTCTTC. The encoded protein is CASSQEESSYNEQFF.

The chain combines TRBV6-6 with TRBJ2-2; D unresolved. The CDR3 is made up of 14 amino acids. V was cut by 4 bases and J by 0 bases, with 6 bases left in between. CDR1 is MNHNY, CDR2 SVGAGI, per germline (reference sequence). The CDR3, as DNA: TGTGCCAGCAGTTTCACTACGAACACCGGGGAGCTGTTTTTT. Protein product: CASSFTTNTGELFF.

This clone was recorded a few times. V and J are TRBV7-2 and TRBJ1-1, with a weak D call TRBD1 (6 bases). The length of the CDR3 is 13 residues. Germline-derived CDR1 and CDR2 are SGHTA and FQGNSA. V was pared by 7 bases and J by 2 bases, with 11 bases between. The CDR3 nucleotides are TGTGCCAGCAACCGACAGGCAAACACTGAAGCTTTCTTT. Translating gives CASNRQANTEAFF.

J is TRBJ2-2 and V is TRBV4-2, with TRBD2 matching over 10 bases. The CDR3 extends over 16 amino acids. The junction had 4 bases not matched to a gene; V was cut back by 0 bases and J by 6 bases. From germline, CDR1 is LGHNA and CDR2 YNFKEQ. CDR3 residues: CASSQDERGGSGELFF. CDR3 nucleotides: TGTGCCAGCAGCCAAGATGAGCGGGGGGGCTCCGGGGAGCTGTTTTTT.

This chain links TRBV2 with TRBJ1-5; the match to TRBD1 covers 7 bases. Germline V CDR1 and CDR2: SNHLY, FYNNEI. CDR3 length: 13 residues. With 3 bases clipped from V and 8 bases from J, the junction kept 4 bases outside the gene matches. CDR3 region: CASSDGGGKPQHF. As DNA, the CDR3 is TGTGCCAGCAGTGATGGAGGGGGCAAGCCCCAGCATTTT.

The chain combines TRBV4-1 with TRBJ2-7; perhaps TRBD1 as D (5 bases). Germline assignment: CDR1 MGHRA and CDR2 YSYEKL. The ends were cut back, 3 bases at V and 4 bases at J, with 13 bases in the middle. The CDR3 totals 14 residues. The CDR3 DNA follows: TGCGCCAGCAGCCAGGTGGCAGGGCCGTACGAGCAGTACTTC. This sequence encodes CASSQVAGPYEQYF.

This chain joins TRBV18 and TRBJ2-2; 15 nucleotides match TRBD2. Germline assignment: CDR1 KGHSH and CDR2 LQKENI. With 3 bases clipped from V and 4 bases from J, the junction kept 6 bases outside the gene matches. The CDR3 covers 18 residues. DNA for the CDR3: TGTGCCAGCTCACCGCCGGGACTAGCGGGGGGTTTCACCGGGGAGCTGTTTTTT. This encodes CASSPPGLAGGFTGELFF. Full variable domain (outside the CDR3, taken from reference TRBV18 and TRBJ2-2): NAGVMQNPRHLVRRRGQEARLRCSPMKGHSHVYWYRQLPEEGLKFMVYLQKENIIDESGMPKERFSAEFPKEGPSILRIQQVVRGDSAAYFCASSPPGLAGGFTGELFFGEGSRLTVL.

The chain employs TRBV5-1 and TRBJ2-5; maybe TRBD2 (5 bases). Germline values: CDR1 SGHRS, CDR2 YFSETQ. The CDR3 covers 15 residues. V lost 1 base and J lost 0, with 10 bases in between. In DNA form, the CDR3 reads TGCGCCAGCAGCTTGACGGGATCTCACCAAGAGACCCAGTACTTC. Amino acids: CASSLTGSHQETQYF.

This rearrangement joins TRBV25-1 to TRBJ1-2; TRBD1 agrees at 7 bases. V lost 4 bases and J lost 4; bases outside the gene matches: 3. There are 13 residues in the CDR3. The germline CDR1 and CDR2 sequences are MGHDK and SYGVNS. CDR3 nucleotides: TGTGCCAGCAGTGGAGGGGGCAGCTATGGCTACACCTTC. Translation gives CASSGGGSYGYTF.

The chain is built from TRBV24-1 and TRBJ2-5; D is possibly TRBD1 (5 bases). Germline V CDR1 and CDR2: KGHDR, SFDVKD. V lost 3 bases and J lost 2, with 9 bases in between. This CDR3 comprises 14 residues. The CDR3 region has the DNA TGTGCCACCAGTGATGGCGGACAACAAGAGACCCAGTACTTC. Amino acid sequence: CATSDGGQQETQYF.

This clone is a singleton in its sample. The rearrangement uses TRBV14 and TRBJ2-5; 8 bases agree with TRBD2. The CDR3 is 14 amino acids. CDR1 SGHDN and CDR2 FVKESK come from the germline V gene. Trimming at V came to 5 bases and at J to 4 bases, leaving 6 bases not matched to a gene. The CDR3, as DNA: TGTGCCAGCAGCTCATTAGCGGGGCGAGAGACCCAGTACTTC. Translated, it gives CASSSLAGRETQYF. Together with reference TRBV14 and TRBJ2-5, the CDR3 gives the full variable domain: EAGVTQFPSHSVIEKGQTVTLRCDPISGHDNLYWYRRVMGKEIKFLLHFVKESKQDESGMPNNRFLAERTGGTYSTLKVQPAELEDSGVYFCASSSLAGRETQYFGPGTRLLVL.

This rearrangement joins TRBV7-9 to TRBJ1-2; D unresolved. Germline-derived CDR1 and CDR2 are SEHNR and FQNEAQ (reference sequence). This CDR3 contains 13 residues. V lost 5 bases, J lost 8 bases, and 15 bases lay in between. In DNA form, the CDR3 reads TGTGCCAGCAGCCTCGGGATCGCGGGGGGCTACACCTTC. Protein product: CASSLGIAGGYTF.

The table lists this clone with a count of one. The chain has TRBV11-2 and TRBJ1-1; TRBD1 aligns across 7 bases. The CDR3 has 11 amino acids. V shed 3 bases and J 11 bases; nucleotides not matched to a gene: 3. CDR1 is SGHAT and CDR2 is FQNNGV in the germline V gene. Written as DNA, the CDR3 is TGTGCCAGCAGCTTGGGGACAGAGGCTTTCTTT. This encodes CASSLGTEAFF.

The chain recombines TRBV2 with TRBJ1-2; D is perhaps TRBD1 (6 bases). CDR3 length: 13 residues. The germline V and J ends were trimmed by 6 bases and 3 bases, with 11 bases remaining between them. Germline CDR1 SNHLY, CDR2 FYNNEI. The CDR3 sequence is CASRARTDYGYTF. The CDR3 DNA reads TGTGCCAGCAGGGCAAGGACAGACTATGGCTACACCTTC.

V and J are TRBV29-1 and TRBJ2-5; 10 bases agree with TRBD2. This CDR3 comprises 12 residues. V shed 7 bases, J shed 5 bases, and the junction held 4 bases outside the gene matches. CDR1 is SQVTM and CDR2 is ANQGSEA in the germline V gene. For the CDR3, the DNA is TGCAGCGCGGGACTAGCGCGCGAGACCCAGTACTTC. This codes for CSAGLARETQYF.

The CDR3 region has the DNA TGTGCCAGCAGTCTTGGGCATCATGGCTACACCTTC. This codes for CASSLGHHGYTF. This rearrangement joins TRBV6-5 to TRBJ1-2; D ambiguous. Germline lookup yields CDR1 MNHEY and CDR2 SVGAGI. The V gene lost 5 bases and the J gene lost 6 bases, with 10 bases spanning the gap. This CDR3 has 12 amino acids.

The CDR3 protein is CASSERGPPDTQYF. In DNA form, the CDR3 reads TGTGCCAGCAGTGAAAGGGGGCCTCCAGATACGCAGTATTTT. The chain recombines TRBV6-1 with TRBJ2-3, with TRBD1 matching 7 bases. Germline V gives CDR1 MNHNS, CDR2 SASEGT. This CDR3 spans 14 amino acids. V was clipped by 2 bases and J by 4 bases; unmatched bases: 3.